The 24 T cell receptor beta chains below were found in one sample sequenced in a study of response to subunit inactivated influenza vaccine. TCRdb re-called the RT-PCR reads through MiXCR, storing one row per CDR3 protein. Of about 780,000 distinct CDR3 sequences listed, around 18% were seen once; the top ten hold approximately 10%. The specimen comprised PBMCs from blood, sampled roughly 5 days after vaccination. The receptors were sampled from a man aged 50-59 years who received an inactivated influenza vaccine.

This chain's CDR3 is CASSQAEGYEQFF. CDR3 coding DNA: TGCGCCAGCAGCCAAGCTGAGGGCTATGAGCAGTTCTTC. The chain carries TRBV4-1 and TRBJ2-1; D is perhaps TRBD2 (5 bases). The germline gives CDR1 MGHRA, CDR2 YSYEKL. This CDR3 has 13 residues. V was clipped by 1 base and J by 8 bases, with 9 bases between them.

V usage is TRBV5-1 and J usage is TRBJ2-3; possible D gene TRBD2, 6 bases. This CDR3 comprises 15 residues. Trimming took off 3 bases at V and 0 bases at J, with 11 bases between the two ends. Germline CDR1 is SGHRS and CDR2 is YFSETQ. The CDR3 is CASSSERASTDTQYF. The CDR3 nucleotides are TGCGCCAGCAGCTCCGAGCGGGCCAGCACAGATACGCAGTATTTT. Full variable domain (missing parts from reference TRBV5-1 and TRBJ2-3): KAGVTQTPRYLIKTRGQQVTLSCSPISGHRSVSWYQQTPGQGLQFLFEYFSETQRNKGNFPGRFSGRQFSNSRSEMNVSTLELGDSALYLCASSSERASTDTQYFGPGTRLTVL.

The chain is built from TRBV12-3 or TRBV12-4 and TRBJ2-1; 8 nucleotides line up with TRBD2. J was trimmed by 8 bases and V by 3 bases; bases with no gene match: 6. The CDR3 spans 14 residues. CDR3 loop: CASSFAGGTDEQFF. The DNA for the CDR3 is TGTGCCAGCAGTTTCGCGGGGGGTACGGATGAGCAGTTCTTC.

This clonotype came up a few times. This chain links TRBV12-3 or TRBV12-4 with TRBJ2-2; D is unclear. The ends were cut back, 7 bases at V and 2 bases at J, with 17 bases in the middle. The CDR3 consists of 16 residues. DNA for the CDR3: TGTGCCAGCACCGCTCTCCGGACGGAAAACACCGGGGAGCTGTTTTTT. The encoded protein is CASTALRTENTGELFF.

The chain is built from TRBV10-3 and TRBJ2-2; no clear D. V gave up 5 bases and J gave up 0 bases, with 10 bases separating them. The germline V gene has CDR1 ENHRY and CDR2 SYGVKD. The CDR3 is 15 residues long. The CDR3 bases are TGTGCCATCAGTCTAAGGGATCCGAACACCGGGGAGCTGTTTTTT. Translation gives CAISLRDPNTGELFF.

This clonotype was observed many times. CDR3 protein: CASSAGRLNTGELFF. The DNA of the CDR3 is TGTGCCAGCAGCGCCGGACGGTTGAACACCGGGGAGCTGTTTTTT. This chain uses TRBV7-8 with TRBJ2-2; D ambiguous. Germline CDR1 SGHVS, CDR2 FQNEAQ. CDR3 length equals 15 residues. V was clipped by 5 bases and J by 1 base, with 11 bases between them. The variable domain in full, with the rest retrieved from reference TRBV7-8 and TRBJ2-2, is GAGVSQSPRYKVAKRGQDVALRCDPISGHVSLFWYQQALGQGPEFLTYFQNEAQLDKSGLPSDRFFAERPEGSVSTLKIQRTQQEDSAVYLCASSAGRLNTGELFFGEGSRLTVL.

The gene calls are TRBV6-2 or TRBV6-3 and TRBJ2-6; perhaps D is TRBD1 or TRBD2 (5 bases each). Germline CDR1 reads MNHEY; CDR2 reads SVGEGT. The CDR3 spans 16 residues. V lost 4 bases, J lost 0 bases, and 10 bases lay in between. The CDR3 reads CASSFTGLSGANVLTF. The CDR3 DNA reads TGTGCCAGCAGTTTCACGGGGCTCTCTGGGGCCAACGTCCTGACTTTC.

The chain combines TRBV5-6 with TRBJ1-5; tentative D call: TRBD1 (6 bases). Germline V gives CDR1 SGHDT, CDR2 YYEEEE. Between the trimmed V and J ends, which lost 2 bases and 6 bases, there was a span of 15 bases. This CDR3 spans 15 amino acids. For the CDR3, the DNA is TGTGCCAGCAGCTTCTGGACAGTGGTTGGTCAGCCCCAGCATTTT. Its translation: CASSFWTVVGQPQHF.

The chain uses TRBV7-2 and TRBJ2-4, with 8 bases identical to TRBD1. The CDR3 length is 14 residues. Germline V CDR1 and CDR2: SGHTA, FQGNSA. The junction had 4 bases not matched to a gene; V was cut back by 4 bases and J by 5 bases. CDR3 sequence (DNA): TGTGCCAGCAGCTGGGGGACAGGTCAAAACATTCAGTACTTC. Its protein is CASSWGTGQNIQYF.

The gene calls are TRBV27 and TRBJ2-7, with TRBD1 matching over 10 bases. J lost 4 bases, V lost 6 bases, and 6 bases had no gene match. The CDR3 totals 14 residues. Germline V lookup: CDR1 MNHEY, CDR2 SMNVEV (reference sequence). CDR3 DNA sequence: TGTGCCAGCAGAGGGACAGGGGTTTGGTACGAGCAGTACTTC. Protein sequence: CASRGTGVWYEQYF.

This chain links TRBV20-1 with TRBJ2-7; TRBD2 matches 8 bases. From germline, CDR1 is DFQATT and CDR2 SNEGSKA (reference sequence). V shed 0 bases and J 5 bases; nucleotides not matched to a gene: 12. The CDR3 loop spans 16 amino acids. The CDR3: CSARDLLVAGSNEQYF. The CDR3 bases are TGCAGTGCTAGAGATCTCCTGGTAGCGGGATCCAACGAGCAGTACTTC.

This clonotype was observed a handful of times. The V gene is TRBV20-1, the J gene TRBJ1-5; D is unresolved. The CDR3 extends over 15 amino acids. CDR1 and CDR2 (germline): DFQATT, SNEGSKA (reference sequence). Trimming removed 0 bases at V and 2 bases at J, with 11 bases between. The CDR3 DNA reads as TGCAGTGCTAGAGATACGGGTTCGGGCAATCAGCCCCAGCATTTT. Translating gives CSARDTGSGNQPQHF.

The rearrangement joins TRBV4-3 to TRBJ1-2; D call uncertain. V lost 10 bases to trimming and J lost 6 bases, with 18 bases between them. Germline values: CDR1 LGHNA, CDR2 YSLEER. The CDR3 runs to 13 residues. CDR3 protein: CATSRLPKDGYTF. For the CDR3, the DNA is TGCGCCACCTCGAGGCTCCCAAAGGATGGCTACACCTTC.

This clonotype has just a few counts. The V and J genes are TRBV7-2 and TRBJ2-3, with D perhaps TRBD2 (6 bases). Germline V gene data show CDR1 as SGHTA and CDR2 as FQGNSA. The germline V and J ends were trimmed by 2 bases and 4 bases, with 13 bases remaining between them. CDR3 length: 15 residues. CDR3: CASSLWGLASDTQYF. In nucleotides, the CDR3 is TGTGCCAGCAGCTTATGGGGTCTAGCGTCAGATACGCAGTATTTT.

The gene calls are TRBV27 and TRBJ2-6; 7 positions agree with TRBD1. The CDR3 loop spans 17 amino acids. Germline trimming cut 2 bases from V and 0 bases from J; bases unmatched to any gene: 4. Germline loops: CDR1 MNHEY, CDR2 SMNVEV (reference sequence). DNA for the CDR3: TGTGCCAGCAGTTTAAACAGGGGAAGCTCTGGGGCCAACGTCCTGACTTTC. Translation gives CASSLNRGSSGANVLTF.

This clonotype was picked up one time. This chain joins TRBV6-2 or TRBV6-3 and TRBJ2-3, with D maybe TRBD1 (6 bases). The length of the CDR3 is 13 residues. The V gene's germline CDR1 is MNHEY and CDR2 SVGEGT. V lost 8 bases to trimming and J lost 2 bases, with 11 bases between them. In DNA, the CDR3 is TGTGCCAGCCGGACAGATTTCACAGATACGCAGTATTTT. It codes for CASRTDFTDTQYF.

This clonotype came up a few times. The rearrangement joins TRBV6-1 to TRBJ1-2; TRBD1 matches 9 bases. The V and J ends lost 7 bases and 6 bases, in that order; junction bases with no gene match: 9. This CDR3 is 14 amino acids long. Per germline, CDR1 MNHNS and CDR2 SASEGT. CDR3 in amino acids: CASIPGQGFNGYTF. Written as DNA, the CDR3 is TGTGCCAGCATTCCAGGACAGGGGTTCAATGGCTACACCTTC.

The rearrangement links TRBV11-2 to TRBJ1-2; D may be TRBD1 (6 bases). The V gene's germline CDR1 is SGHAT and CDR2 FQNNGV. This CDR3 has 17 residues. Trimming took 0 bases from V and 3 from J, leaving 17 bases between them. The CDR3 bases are TGTGCCAGCAGCTTAGACGCGGTGGGGGGCGATTACTATGGCTACACCTTC. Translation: CASSLDAVGGDYYGYTF.

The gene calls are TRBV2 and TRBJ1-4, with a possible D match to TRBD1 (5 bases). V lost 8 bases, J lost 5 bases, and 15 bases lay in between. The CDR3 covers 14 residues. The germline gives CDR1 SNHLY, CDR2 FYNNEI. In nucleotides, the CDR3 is TGTGCCAGCCTGGCCCAGGGCCCAAATGAAAAACTGTTTTTT. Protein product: CASLAQGPNEKLFF.

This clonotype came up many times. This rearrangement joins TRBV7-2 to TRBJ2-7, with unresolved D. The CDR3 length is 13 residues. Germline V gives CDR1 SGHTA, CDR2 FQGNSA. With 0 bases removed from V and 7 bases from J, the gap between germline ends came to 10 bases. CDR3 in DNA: TGTGCCAGCAGCTTAGCACCTGGTGGTGAGCAGTACTTC. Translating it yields CASSLAPGGEQYF.

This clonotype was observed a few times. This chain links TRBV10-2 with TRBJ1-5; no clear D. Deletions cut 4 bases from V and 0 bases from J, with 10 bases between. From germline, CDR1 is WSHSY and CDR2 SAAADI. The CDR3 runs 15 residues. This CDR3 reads CASSVGVGSNQPQHF. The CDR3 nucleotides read TGCGCCAGCAGTGTCGGGGTTGGTAGCAATCAGCCCCAGCATTTT.

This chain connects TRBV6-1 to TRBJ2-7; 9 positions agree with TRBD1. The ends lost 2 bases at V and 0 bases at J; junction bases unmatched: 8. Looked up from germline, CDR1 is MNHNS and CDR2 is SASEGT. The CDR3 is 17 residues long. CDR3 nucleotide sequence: TGTGCCAGCAGTGAAAACAGGGGGCTACTCTACTCCTACGAGCAGTACTTC. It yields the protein CASSENRGLLYSYEQYF.

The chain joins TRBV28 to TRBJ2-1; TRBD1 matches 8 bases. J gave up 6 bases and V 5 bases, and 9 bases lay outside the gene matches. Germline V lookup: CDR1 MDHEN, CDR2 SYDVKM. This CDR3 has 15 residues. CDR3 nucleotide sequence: TGTGCCAGCAGTCTTGACAGGGGTTGGTTCAATGAGCAGTTCTTC. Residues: CASSLDRGWFNEQFF.

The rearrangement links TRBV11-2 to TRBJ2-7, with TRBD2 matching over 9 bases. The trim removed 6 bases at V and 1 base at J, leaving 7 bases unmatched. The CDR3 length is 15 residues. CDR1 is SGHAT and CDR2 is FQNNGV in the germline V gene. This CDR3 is CASSSTSGASYEQYF. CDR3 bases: TGTGCCAGCAGTTCGACTAGCGGAGCTTCCTACGAGCAGTACTTC.